This T cell receptor beta chain was sequenced for a study of CD8 T cells in ankylosing spondylitis. Findings of the study overall: Disease-associated clonotypes exhibited CD8+ identity and were relatively infrequent in peripheral blood. Apparently characteristic of ankylosing spondylitis blood was a TCR beta motif (roughly 8 highly homologous variants).

Germline values: CDR1 MNHEY, CDR2 SVGAGI. The ends were cut back, 2 bases at V and 0 bases at J, with 16 bases in the middle. The CDR3 has 17 amino acids. Points on this clonotype: Its target is unknown.

The TCR beta libraries were generated through quantitative 5'-RACE incorporating molecular barcodes. TCRdb itself ran the 5' RACE reads through MiXCR, one entry per CDR3 protein. The sample comprises 250,000 to 400,000 distinct CDR3 sequences, approximately 10% of which are singletons, and roughly 9.2% rests with the top ten. This chain joins TRBV6-5 and TRBJ1-2; D remains ambiguous. This sequence originates from a female donor with ankylosing spondylitis or in good health (not recorded which). The specimen was blood, either unsorted or a sorted T cell fraction (not recorded which). The CDR3 nucleotides read TGTGCCAGCAGTTACGGGTCGTCACACCAATCTAACTATGGCTACACCTTC. Translating gives CASSYGSSHQSNYGYTF.